The clone carrying this TCR beta chain was counted between two and nine times. Its antigen is not identified. In the original processing: In the immunoSEQ data, sequences were junction-only and lacked quality scores, so filtering differed. Sequencing used immunoSEQ multiplex PCR; TCRdb keeps in-frame clones, though not all of them. That table furnishes V, J and clone size, whereas the DNA furnished D and trimming. The data contain some 2 million clones, roughly 94% of them seen just once; the ten biggest clones take up under 1.5%. In the naive CD8 group, cells lacked CD45RO and were positively selected for CCR7, so terminally differentiated effector memory CD45RA+ cells were left out. Every one of the donors was a Caucasian adult that lived in Nashville, Tennessee. The data were taken from a study of shared clonotypes between healthy human individuals. The study's findings and limits: Naive CD4 clonotype sharing across a few donors was around 5.5%.

The CDR3 extends over 17 amino acids. Unmatched junction bases numbered 9, after V lost 5 bases and J lost 0 bases. Looked up from germline, CDR1 is SGHTA and CDR2 is FQGNSA. This chain links TRBV7-2 with TRBJ2-7; the match to TRBD2 covers 11 bases. This TCR was sampled from a man aged 18 to 30 in good health. Sequencing used naive CD8+ T cells sorted from blood. The CDR3 coding sequence is TGTGCCAGCAGCCCAGGAACAACTAGCGGGAGCTCCTACGAGCAGTACTTC. It yields the protein CASSPGTTSGSSYEQYF.